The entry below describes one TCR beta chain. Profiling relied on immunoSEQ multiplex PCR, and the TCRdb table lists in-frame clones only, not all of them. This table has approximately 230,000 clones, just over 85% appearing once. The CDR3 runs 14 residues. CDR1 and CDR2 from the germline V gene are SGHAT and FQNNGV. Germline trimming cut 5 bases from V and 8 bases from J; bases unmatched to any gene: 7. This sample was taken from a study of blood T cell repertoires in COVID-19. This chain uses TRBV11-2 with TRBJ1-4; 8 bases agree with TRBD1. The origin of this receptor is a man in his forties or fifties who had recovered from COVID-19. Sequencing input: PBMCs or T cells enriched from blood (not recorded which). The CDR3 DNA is TGTGCCAGCAGCGGAGGACAGGGCAACGAAAAACTGTTTTTT. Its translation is CASSGGQGNEKLFF.